This paragraph reports one T cell receptor beta chain. Its cognate antigen is unknown. These data belong to a study of T cell repertoires in cytomegalovirus infection. Overall study: Public signatures in TCR beta pointed to CMV infection and matching HLA type.

Study-level points and caveats: In two of eight donors, the top clonotype was HLA-C-restricted CMV-specific. Summed frequency of public TCR beta families distinguished CMV carriers with the relevant HLA.

TCRdb processed the reads anew with MiXCR; each CDR3 protein has one entry. Counted here are tens of thousands of distinct CDR3 sequences, roughly 20% occurring once; the ten biggest clones make up about two thirds. J lost 6 bases, V lost 7 bases, and 10 bases had no gene match. The CDR3 runs 15 residues. CDR1 and CDR2 from the germline V gene are SNHLY and FYNNEI. The sequence came from a human donor in good health (CMV status not recorded). Some clones in this sample may be carry-over from other donors' samples. The V gene is TRBV2, the J gene TRBJ2-3; 10 bases are a match to TRBD2. The specimen comprised CD8+ T cells from cultured PBMCs, sampled from culture after CMV antigen stimulation. The CDR3 loop is CASKMSGGARDTQYF. For the CDR3, the DNA is TGTGCCAGCAAAATGAGCGGGGGGGCCAGGGATACGCAGTATTTT.